Sequencing of this T cell receptor beta chain was carried out in a study of T cell responses to AZD1222 COVID-19 vaccine. Study-wide points: At baseline, just 6 or 7 AZD1222 recipients tested seropositive. None of the repertoires were sampled until the peak T cell response had passed.

Profiled with immunoSEQ multiplex PCR; TCRdb holds only in-frame clones, not every one. Of 150,000 or so clones listed, 90% to 95% are singletons. The CDR3 has 17 amino acids. CDR1 is SGHTA and CDR2 is FQGNSA in the germline V gene. The V and J ends lost 1 base and 0 bases respectively, with 13 bases between them. Comments on this clone: Its antigen is undetermined.

Sequenced material: peripheral blood, taken 28 days after the second AZD1222 dose. The sequence derives from an adult who received the AZD1222 COVID-19 vaccine. This rearrangement joins TRBV7-2 to TRBJ2-1; D is possibly TRBD1 (6 bases). DNA for the CDR3: TGTGCCAGCAGCTTAGTTGACAGGTTCTTCTCCTACAATGAGCAGTTCTTC. Its protein product is CASSLVDRFFSYNEQFF.